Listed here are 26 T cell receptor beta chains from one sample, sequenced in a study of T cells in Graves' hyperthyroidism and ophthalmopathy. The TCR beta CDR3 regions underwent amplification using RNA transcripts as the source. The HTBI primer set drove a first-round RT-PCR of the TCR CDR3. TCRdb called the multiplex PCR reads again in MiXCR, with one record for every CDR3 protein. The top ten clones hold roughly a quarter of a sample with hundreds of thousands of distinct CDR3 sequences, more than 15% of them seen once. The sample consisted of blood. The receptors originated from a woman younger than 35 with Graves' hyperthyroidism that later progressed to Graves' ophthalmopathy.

The CDR3, as DNA: TGCGCCAGCAGCCCCGAGCGGGAGGGCCGCGAGCAGTACTTC. Its protein is CASSPEREGREQYF. This rearrangement joins TRBV5-1 to TRBJ2-7; TRBD2 matches at 10 bases. Per germline, CDR1 SGHRS and CDR2 YFSETQ. The CDR3 extends over 14 amino acids. With V trimmed by 4 bases and J by 6 bases, 7 bases remained unmatched.

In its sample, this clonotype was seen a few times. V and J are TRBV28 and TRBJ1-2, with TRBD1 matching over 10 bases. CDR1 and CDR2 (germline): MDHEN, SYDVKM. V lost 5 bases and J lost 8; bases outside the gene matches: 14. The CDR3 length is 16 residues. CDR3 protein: CASSLLWTGGDGGYTF. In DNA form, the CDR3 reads TGTGCCAGCAGTCTACTTTGGACAGGGGGTGACGGGGGCTACACCTTC.

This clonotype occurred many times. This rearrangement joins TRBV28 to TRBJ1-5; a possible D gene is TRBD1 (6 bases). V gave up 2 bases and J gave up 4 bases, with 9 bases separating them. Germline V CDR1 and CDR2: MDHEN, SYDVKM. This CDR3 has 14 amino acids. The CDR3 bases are TGTGCCAGCAGTTTACTACAGGGAAATCAGCCCCAGCATTTT. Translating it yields CASSLLQGNQPQHF.

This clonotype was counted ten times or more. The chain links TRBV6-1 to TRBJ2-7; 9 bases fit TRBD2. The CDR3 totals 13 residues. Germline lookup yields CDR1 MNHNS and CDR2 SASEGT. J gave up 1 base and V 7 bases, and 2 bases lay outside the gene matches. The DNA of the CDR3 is TGTGCCAGCAAAAGCGGGAGGTCCTACGAGCAGTACTTC. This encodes CASKSGRSYEQYF.

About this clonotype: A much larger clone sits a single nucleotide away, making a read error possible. The CDR3 loop is CASNSIYGCTF. The CDR3 DNA follows: TGTGCCAGCAACTCTATCTATGGCTGCACCTTC. The chain couples TRBV11-2 to TRBJ1-2; no firm D call. The CDR3 runs to 11 residues. Germline-derived CDR1 and CDR2 are SGHAT and FQNNGV.

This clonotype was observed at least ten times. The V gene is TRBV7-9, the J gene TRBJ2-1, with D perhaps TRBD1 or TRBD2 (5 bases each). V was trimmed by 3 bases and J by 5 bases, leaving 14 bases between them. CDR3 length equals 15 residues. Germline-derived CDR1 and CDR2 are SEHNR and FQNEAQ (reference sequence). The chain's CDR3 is CASSFRRDGHNEQFF. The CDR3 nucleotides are TGTGCCAGCAGCTTTCGACGGGACGGTCACAATGAGCAGTTCTTC.

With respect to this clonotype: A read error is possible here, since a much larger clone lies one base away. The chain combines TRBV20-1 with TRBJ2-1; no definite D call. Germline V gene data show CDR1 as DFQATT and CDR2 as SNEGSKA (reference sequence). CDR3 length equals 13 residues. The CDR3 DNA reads TGCAGTGCTCCACGGATGAGTTACAATGAGCAGCTCTTC. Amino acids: CSAPRMSYNEQLF.

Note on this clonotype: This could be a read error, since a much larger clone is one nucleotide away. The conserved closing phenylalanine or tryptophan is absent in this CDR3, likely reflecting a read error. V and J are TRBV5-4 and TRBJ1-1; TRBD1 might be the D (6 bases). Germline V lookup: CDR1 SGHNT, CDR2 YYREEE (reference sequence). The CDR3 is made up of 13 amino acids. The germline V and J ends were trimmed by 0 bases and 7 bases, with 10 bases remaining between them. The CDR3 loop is CASSLDGGFEAFL. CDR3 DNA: TGTGCCAGCAGCTTGGATGGGGGCTTTGAAGCTTTCCTT.

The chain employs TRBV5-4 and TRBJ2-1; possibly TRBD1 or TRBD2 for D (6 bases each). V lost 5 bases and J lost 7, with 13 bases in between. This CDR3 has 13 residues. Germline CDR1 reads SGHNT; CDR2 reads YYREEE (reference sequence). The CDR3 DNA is TGTGCCAGCAGTACTAGAGGGGGGAATGAGCAGTTCTTC. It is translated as CASSTRGGNEQFF. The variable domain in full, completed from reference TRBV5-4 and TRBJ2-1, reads ETGVTQSPTHLIKTRGQQVTLRCSSQSGHNTVSWYQQALGQGPQFIFQYYREEENGRGNFPPRFSGLQFPNYSSELNVNALELDDSALYLCASSTRGGNEQFFGPGTRLTVL.

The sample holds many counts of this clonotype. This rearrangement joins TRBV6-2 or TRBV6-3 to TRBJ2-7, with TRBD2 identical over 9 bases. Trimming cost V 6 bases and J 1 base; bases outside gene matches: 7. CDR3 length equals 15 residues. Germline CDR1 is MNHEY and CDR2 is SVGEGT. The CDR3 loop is CASSGGLAQSYEQYF. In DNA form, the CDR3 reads TGTGCCAGCAGCGGTGGACTAGCGCAGTCCTACGAGCAGTACTTC.

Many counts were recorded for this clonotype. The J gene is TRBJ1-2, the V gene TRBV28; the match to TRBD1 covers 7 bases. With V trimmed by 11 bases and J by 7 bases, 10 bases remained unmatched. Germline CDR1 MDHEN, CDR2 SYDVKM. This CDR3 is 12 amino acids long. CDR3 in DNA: TGTGCCGTACAGGGGCCCGGTAGTGGCTACACCTTC. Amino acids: CAVQGPGSGYTF.

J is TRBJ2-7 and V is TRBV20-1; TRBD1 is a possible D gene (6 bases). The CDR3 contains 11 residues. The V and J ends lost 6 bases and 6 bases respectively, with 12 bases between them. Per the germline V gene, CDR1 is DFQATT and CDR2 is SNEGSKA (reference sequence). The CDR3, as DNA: TGCAGTGCCCGTACAGGGCGCGAGCAGTACTTC. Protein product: CSARTGREQYF.

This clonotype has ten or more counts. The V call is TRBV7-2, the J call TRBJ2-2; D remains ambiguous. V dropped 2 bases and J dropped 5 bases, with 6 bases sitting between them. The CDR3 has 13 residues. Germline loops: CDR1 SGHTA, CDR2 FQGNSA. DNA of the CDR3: TGTGCCAGCAGCTTAACGGATACCGGGGAGCTGTTTTTT. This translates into CASSLTDTGELFF. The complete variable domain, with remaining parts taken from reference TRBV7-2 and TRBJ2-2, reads GAGVSQSPSNKVTEKGKDVELRCDPISGHTALYWYRQSLGQGLEFLIYFQGNSAPDKSGLPSDRFSAERTGGSVSTLTIQRTQQEDSAVYLCASSLTDTGELFFGEGSRLTVL.

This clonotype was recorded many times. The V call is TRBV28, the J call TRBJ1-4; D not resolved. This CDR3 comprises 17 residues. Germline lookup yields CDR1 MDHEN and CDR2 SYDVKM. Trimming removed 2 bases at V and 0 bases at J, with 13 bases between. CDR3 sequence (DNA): TGTGCCAGCAGTTTAGATAGTCAGGCCACAACTAATGAAAAACTGTTTTTT. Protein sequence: CASSLDSQATTNEKLFF.

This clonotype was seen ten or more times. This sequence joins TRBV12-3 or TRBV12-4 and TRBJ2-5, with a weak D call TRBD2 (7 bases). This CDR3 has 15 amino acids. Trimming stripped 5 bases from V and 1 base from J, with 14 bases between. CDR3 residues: CASSSRGAVQETQYF. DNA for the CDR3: TGTGCCAGCAGTAGCCGGGGGGCGGTCCAAGAGACCCAGTACTTC.

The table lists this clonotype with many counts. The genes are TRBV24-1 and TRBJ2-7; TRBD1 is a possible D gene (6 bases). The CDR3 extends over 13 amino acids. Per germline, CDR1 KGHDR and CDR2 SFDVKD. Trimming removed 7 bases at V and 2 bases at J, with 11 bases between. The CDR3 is CATSAGAAYEQYF. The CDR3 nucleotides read TGTGCCACCAGCGCAGGGGCCGCCTACGAGCAGTACTTC.

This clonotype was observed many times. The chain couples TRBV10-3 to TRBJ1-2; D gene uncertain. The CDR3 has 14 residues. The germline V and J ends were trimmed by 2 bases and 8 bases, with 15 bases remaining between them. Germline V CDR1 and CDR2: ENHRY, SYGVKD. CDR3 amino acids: CAISERTDVGGYTF. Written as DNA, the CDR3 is TGTGCCATCAGTGAGAGGACGGACGTCGGCGGCTACACCTTC.

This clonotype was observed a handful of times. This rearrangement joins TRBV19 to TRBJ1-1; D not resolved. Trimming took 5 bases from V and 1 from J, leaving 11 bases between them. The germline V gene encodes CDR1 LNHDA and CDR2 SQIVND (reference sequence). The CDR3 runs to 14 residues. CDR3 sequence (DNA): TGTGCCAGTAGTGGCAGAGGACCGAACACTGAAGCTTTCTTT. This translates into CASSGRGPNTEAFF.

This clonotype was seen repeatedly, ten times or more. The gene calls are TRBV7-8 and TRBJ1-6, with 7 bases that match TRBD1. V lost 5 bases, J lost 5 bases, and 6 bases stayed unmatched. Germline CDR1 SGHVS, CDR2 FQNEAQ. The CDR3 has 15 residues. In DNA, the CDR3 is TGTGCCAGCAGCCCAATTCAGGGGGATAATTCACCCCTCCACTTT. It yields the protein CASSPIQGDNSPLHF.

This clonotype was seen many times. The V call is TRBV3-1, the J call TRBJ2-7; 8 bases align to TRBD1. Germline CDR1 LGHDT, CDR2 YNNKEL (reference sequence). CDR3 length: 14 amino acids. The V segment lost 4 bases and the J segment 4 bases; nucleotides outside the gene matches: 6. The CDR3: CASSLVQGVYEQYF. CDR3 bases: TGTGCCAGCAGCCTTGTACAGGGGGTGTACGAGCAGTACTTC.

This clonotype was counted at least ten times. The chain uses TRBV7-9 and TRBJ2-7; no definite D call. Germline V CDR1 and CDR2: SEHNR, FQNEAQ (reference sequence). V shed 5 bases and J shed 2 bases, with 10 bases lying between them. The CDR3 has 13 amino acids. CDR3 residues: CASSPIATYEQYF. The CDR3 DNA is TGTGCCAGCAGCCCAATCGCCACCTACGAGCAGTACTTC. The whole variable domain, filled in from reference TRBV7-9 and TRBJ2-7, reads DTGVSQNPRHKITKRGQNVTFRCDPISEHNRLYWYRQTLGQGPEFLTYFQNEAQLEKSRLLSDRFSAERPKGSFSTLEIQRTEQGDSAMYLCASSPIATYEQYFGPGTRLTVT.

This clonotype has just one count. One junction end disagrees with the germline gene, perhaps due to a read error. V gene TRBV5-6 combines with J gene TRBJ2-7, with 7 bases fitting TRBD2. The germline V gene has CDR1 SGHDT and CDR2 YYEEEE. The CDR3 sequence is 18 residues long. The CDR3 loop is CASGFRVRGRENSYEQYF. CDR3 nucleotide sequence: TGTGCCAGCGGCTTTCGGGTTAGAGGGCGGGAGAACTCCTACGAGCAGTACTTC.

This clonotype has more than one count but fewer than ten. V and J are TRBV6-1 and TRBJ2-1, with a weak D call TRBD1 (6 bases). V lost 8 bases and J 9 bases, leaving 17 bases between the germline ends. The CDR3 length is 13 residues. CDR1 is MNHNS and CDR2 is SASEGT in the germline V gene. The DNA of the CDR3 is TGTGCCAGCCGGGACACCACTGGGGGTGAGCAGTTCTTC. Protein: CASRDTTGGEQFF.

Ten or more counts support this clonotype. CDR3 nucleotide sequence: TGTGCCAGCACGGTACAGGAAAATCAGCCCCAGCATTTT. Translated: CASTVQENQPQHF. The V gene is TRBV6-2 or TRBV6-3, the J gene TRBJ1-5, with a weak D call TRBD1 (5 bases). The germline gives CDR1 MNHEY, CDR2 SVGEGT. Trimming stripped 7 bases from V and 4 bases from J, with 11 bases between. This CDR3 is built from 13 residues.

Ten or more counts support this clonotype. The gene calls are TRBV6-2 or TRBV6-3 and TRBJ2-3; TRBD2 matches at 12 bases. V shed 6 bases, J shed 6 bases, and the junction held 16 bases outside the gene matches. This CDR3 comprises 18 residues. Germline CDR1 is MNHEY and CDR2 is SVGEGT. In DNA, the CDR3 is TGTGCCAGCAGCCTAGGCGGCAGACTAGCGGGAGTCGTGGATACGCAGTATTTT. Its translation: CASSLGGRLAGVVDTQYF.

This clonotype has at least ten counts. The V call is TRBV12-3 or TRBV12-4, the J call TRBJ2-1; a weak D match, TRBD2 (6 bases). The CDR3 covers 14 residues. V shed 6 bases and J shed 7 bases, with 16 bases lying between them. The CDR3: CASRKTEGRNEQFF. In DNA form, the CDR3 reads TGTGCCAGCAGAAAAACGGAGGGACGGAATGAGCAGTTCTTC.